This TCR beta chain was observed in a study of blood T cell repertoires in COVID-19 (dated by TCRdb to 2020 to 2021). General notes on the study: The collaborator samples originated in the United States, Italy and Spain and spanned the acute and convalescent phases of COVID-19. The repertoires were made available in a free public database intended to serve as a resource for research on the immune response to SARS-CoV-2. The prospective study material was composed of cDNA or gDNA derived from T cells, B-cell-depleted T cells, or PBMCs. The samples were drawn from the first 160 participants of the ongoing ImmuneRACE study and from roughly 1,300 subjects provided by 6 global collaborators. The sample metadata nearly always contained a de-identified subject ID, COVID-19 status, age in years and sex. Subjects who had been exposed to COVID-19, were actively infected with it, or had recovered from it provided the deeply sampled blood TCRbeta repertoires that made up the dataset. Where available, HLA class I and class II types were taken from metadata supplied by the sample provider and were not determined by assay-based typing.

Notes on this clone: The antigen this receptor binds is unknown. No base quality information exists; no much larger clone differs at one position.

V is cut by 5 bases and J by 1 base, and the space between the germline ends is 6 bases. CDR1 and CDR2 are read off the germline V gene (reference sequence) as SGHKS and YYEKEE. Reading from cysteine to phenylalanine, the CDR3 counts 12 amino acids. This entry keeps only the CDR3 DNA: 36 bases, framed from base 1. On the study overall, not on this receptor specifically: The amount of clinical and demographic metadata varied by source and participant and was provided uncurated.

TCRbeta CDR3 regions were amplified from genomic DNA using the immunoSEQ Assay, a bias-controlled multiplex PCR. From the authors' description of their analysis: Nucleated cell counts per sample were estimated from amplification of reference gene primers within the assay. To quantify the absolute abundance of each unique TCRbeta CDR3 rearrangement, sequence reads were collapsed and filtered. For each sample, productive Simpson clonality was calculated as the square root of Simpson's diversity index across productive rearrangements. Here the immuneACCESS table is served through TCRdb, limited to in-frame sequences with V and J called. Missing clones are a known gap in these copies; in checked studies unresolved V genes cover under half, and the rest lacks a known reason. V, J and clone size are taken as reported in that table, and D and trimming were inferred from the DNA itself. The sample records fewer than 300,000 clones, about 89% of which are singletons. Around 2% of the sample belongs to the ten largest clones.

At one collaborating source in Seattle, patients were enrolled during active infection and were followed longitudinally through the course of disease. Each collaborating institution followed its own protocols to collect whole blood in K2EDTA tubes. For TCRbeta analysis, collaborators shipped samples as frozen whole blood, isolated PBMCs, or DNA extracted from either of those sample types. Material for sequencing was peripheral blood. This sequence was found in a woman in her thirties with COVID-19, enrolled during active disease. The chain uses TRBV5-5 and TRBJ1-1; the D gene cannot be named for sure. In nucleotide form, the sequence is TGTGCCAGCAGTGACTGGAACACTGAAGCTTTCTTT. This codes for CASSDWNTEAFF.